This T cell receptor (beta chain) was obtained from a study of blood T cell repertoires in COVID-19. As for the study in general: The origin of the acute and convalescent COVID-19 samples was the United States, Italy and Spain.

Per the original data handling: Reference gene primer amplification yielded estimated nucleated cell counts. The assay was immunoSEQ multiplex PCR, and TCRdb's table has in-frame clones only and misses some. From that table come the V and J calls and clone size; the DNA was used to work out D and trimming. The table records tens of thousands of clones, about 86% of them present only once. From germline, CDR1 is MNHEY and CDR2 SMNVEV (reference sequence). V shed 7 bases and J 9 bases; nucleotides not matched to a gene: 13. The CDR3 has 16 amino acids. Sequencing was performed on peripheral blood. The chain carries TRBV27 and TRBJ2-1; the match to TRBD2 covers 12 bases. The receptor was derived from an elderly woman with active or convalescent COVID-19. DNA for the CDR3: TGTGCCAGCACCACGGGGGCTAGCGGGAGGGCCAGTGAGCAGTTCTTC. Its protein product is CASTTGASGRASEQFF.